The 15 T cell receptor beta chains given below trace back to one sample, sequenced in a study of CD4 T cells in relation to SARS-CoV-2 and coronaviruses. Repertoires were generated with immunoSEQ multiplex PCR, while TCRdb's copy carries only in-frame clones and drops some. The sample holds approximately 70,000 clones, 85% to 95% seen once. CD4+ T cells from unexposed donors were obtained before the COVID-19 pandemic (2011-2018). Specimen: naive CD4+ T cells from PBMCs. Subset of the sample: naive CD4+ T cells isolated by negative enrichment. These receptors came from a human donor in good health.

CDR3 region: CASSIDGPDTQYF. The CDR3 DNA reads as TGTGCCAGTAGTATAGATGGCCCAGATACGCAGTATTTT. The chain employs TRBV19 and TRBJ2-3, with no clear D. Germline CDR1 is LNHDA and CDR2 is SQIVND (reference sequence). The CDR3 extends over 13 amino acids. V dropped 0 bases and J dropped 4 bases, with 5 bases sitting between them.

This chain connects TRBV10-3 to TRBJ2-1, with 11 bases aligning to TRBD2. The CDR3 sequence is 14 residues long. Germline CDR1 reads ENHRY; CDR2 reads SYGVKD. Germline trimming cut 4 bases from V and 6 bases from J; bases unmatched to any gene: 2. CDR3: CAISGLAGSNEQFF. CDR3 nucleotides: TGTGCCATCAGTGGACTAGCGGGGTCCAATGAGCAGTTCTTC.

The chain uses TRBV10-3 and TRBJ2-5; 12 bases match TRBD2. The CDR3 spans 15 residues. Trimming removed 3 bases from V and 5 bases from J; junction bases left unmatched: 4. Per germline, CDR1 ENHRY and CDR2 SYGVKD. The CDR3 spells CAISEFLAGGETQYF. The CDR3 DNA sequence: TGTGCCATCAGTGAATTCCTAGCGGGAGGGGAGACCCAGTACTTC.

CDR3 protein: CASSPGTGMGNTEAFF. The CDR3 DNA follows: TGTGCCAGCAGTCCCGGGACAGGGATGGGGAACACTGAAGCTTTCTTT. The chain is built from TRBV2 and TRBJ1-1; 9 bases fit TRBD1. This CDR3 contains 16 residues. Germline trimming cut 5 bases from V and 1 base from J; bases unmatched to any gene: 8. Germline loops: CDR1 SNHLY, CDR2 FYNNEI.

The chain couples TRBV4-1 to TRBJ2-7; TRBD1 matches 8 bases. The CDR3 totals 14 residues. Germline CDR1 is MGHRA and CDR2 is YSYEKL. V trimming: 2 bases; J trimming: 5 bases; junction bases outside the gene matches: 5. The CDR3 reads CASSQSRGLDEQYF. CDR3 coding DNA: TGCGCCAGCAGCCAAAGCAGGGGGCTCGACGAGCAGTACTTC.

J is TRBJ1-2 and V is TRBV5-4; 8 bases are a match to TRBD1. Trimming cost V 4 bases and J 8 bases; bases outside gene matches: 7. Germline lookup yields CDR1 SGHNT and CDR2 YYREEE (reference sequence). The CDR3 spans 13 residues. The DNA for the CDR3 is TGTGCCAGCAGCCCAGGGGGCGCGAAAGGCTACACCTTC. It translates to CASSPGGAKGYTF.

The rearrangement links TRBV2 to TRBJ1-2; TRBD1 might be the D (5 bases). Germline lookup yields CDR1 SNHLY and CDR2 FYNNEI. The V and J ends lost 3 bases and 3 bases respectively, with 8 bases between them. This CDR3 is built from 13 residues. For the CDR3, the DNA is TGTGCCAGCAGTGAGACAGTCGACTATGGCTACACCTTC. This encodes CASSETVDYGYTF. The whole variable domain, remainder taken from reference TRBV2 and TRBJ1-2, is EPEVTQTPSHQVTQMGQEVILRCVPISNHLYFYWYRQILGQKVEFLVSFYNNEISEKSEIFDDQFSVERPDGSNFTLKIRSTKLEDSAMYFCASSETVDYGYTFGSGTRLTVV.

The chain is built from TRBV19 and TRBJ1-2; no firm D call. CDR1 and CDR2 (germline): LNHDA, SQIVND (reference sequence). V was trimmed by 7 bases and J by 2 bases, leaving 17 bases between them. The CDR3 covers 15 residues. The CDR3 sequence is CASIPIETGNYGYTF. The CDR3 DNA sequence: TGTGCCAGTATACCAATCGAGACGGGGAACTATGGCTACACCTTC.

The chain couples TRBV5-4 to TRBJ1-4; possible D gene TRBD1, 5 bases. The germline gives CDR1 SGHNT, CDR2 YYREEE (reference sequence). The V gene lost 5 bases and the J gene lost 8 bases, with 19 bases spanning the gap. The CDR3 loop spans 15 amino acids. CDR3: CASSYLGHQGEKLFF. The CDR3, as DNA: TGTGCCAGCAGTTACCTAGGGCACCAGGGCGAAAAACTGTTTTTT.

The rearrangement joins TRBV7-8 to TRBJ1-2; 7 bases are shared with TRBD1. The CDR3 extends over 15 amino acids. J was trimmed by 4 bases and V by 5 bases; bases with no gene match: 10. Germline lookup yields CDR1 SGHVS and CDR2 FQNEAQ. CDR3 coding DNA: TGTGCCAGCAGCAACCCCGGGACAGAAACCTATGGCTACACCTTC. Amino acids: CASSNPGTETYGYTF. Full variable domain (remainder filled in from reference TRBV7-8 and TRBJ1-2): GAGVSQSPRYKVAKRGQDVALRCDPISGHVSLFWYQQALGQGPEFLTYFQNEAQLDKSGLPSDRFFAERPEGSVSTLKIQRTQQEDSAVYLCASSNPGTETYGYTFGSGTRLTVV.

This sequence joins TRBV20-1 and TRBJ2-7, with D unclear. The germline V gene has CDR1 DFQATT and CDR2 SNEGSKA (reference sequence). Trimming shortened V by 3 bases and J by 11 bases, and 11 bases separated the two germline ends. CDR3 size: 10 residues. This chain's CDR3 is CSASPPPEYF. The CDR3 nucleotides are TGCAGTGCTAGCCCGCCGCCCGAGTACTTC.

The CDR3 region has the DNA TGTGCCAGCAGCTTTGGGAGGCGGGAGGGCACAGATACGCAGTATTTT. It translates to CASSFGRREGTDTQYF. The V and J genes are TRBV7-9 and TRBJ2-3, with TRBD2 identical over 8 bases. The germline V gene has CDR1 SEHNR and CDR2 FQNEAQ (reference sequence). This CDR3 spans 16 amino acids. V was pared by 3 bases and J by 1 base, with 6 bases of the junction left unmatched.

This clone appeared once. The chain couples TRBV4-1 to TRBJ1-1; 9 nucleotides agree with TRBD1. Germline lookup yields CDR1 MGHRA and CDR2 YSYEKL. The length of the CDR3 is 15 residues. The V gene end was trimmed by 6 bases and the J gene end by 2 bases; junction bases not matched to a gene: 7. The DNA of the CDR3 is TGCGCCAGCAGACAAACAGGGGGCGGAAACACTGAAGCTTTCTTT. Amino acid sequence: CASRQTGGGNTEAFF.

The J gene is TRBJ2-5, the V gene TRBV5-4; TRBD2 might be the D (5 bases). CDR3 length: 14 residues. The ends were cut back, 0 bases at V and 5 bases at J, with 11 bases in the middle. Per germline, CDR1 SGHNT and CDR2 YYREEE (reference sequence). The CDR3 sequence: CASSLDSGDETQYF. The DNA of the CDR3 is TGTGCCAGCAGCTTGGATTCCGGGGATGAGACCCAGTACTTC.

V usage is TRBV30 and J usage is TRBJ1-2; tentative D call: TRBD1 (5 bases). The CDR3 sequence is 15 residues long. Germline CDR1 and CDR2: GTSNPN and SVGIG (reference sequence). The V end lost 1 base, the J end lost 4 bases, and 16 bases lay between the germline ends. The CDR3 here is CAWSGPPTGLYGYTF. The CDR3 region has the DNA TGTGCCTGGAGTGGGCCCCCCACAGGCCTCTATGGCTACACCTTC.